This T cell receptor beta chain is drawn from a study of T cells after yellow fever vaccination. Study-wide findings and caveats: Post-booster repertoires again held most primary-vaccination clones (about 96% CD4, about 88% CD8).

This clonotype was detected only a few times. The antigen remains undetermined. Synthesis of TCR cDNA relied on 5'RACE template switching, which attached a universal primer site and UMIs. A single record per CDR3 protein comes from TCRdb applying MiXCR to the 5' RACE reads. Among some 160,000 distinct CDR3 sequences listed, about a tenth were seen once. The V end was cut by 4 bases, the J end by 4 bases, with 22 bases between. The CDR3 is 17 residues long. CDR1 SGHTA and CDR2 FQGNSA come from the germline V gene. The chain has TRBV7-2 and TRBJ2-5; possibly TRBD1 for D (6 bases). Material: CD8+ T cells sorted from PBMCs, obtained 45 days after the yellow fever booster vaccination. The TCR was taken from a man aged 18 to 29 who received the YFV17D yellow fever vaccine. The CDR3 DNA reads TGTGCCAGCAGCTCCTTCGACAGGACACCCATGGGAGAGACCCAGTACTTC. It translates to CASSSFDRTPMGETQYF.